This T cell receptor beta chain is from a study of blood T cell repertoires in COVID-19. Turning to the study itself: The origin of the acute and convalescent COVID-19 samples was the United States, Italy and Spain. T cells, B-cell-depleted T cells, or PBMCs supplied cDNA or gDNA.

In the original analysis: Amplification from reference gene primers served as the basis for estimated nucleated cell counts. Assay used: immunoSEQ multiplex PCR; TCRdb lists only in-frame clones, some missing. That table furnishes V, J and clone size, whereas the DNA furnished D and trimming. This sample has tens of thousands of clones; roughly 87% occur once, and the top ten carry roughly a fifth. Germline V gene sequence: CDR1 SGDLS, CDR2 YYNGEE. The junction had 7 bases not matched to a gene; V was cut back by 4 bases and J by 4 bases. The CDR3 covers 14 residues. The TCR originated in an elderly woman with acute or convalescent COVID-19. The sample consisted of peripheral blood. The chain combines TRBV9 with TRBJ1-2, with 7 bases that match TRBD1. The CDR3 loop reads CASSPRDRVYGYTF. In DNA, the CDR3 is TGTGCCAGCAGCCCCCGGGACAGAGTCTATGGCTACACCTTC.